Shown below are 14 T cell receptor beta chains from a single sample sequenced in a study of shared clonotypes between healthy human individuals. Here immunoSEQ multiplex PCR was the method, and the copy in TCRdb shows in-frame clones only, minus some. There are fewer than 2.5 million clones in the sample; approximately 93% occur only once, and about 0.39% lies in the top ten. The material sequenced was naive CD4+ T cells from PBMCs. The subset was: CD45RA+ positively selected. The receptors shown here come from a young man in good health. Some clones in this sample may be carry-over from other donors' samples.

CDR3 sequence: CASSGQGSDTIYF. The CDR3 nucleotides read TGTGCCAGCAGTGGTCAGGGGTCGGACACCATATATTTT. The chain couples TRBV6-5 to TRBJ1-3; D may be TRBD1 (6 bases). This CDR3 comprises 13 residues. Germline CDR1 and CDR2: MNHEY and SVGAGI. The ends were cut back, 5 bases at V and 8 bases at J, with 13 bases in the middle.

The chain combines TRBV2 with TRBJ2-7, with 8 bases aligning to TRBD1. Trimming at V came to 4 bases and at J to 4 bases, leaving 6 bases not matched to a gene. The CDR3 runs to 14 residues. Germline V gene data show CDR1 as SNHLY and CDR2 as FYNNEI. The DNA for the CDR3 is TGTGCCAGCAGTGTACGGGACAGGCCGTACGAGCAGTACTTC. It codes for CASSVRDRPYEQYF. The variable domain in full, with the rest retrieved from reference TRBV2 and TRBJ2-7, is EPEVTQTPSHQVTQMGQEVILRCVPISNHLYFYWYRQILGQKVEFLVSFYNNEISEKSEIFDDQFSVERPDGSNFTLKIRSTKLEDSAMYFCASSVRDRPYEQYFGPGTRLTVT.

This clone was observed once. V usage is TRBV11-3 and J usage is TRBJ2-1; the match to TRBD2 covers 8 bases. The length of the CDR3 is 14 residues. Germline trimming cut 4 bases from V and 7 bases from J; bases unmatched to any gene: 6. The V gene's germline CDR1 is SGHNT and CDR2 YENEEA. CDR3 bases: TGTGCCAGCAGCTCCGGGACTAGGCAAAATGAGCAGTTCTTC. Amino acid sequence: CASSSGTRQNEQFF.

This clone was counted a single time. In the same sample, other DNA sequences code for this CDR3. This chain connects TRBV28 to TRBJ2-1; 15 bases align to TRBD2. V was pared by 5 bases and J by 4 bases, with 3 bases of the junction left unmatched. CDR1 and CDR2 (germline): MDHEN, SYDVKM. The CDR3 length is 16 residues. The CDR3 loop reads CASSPGLAGGYNEQFF. In nucleotides, the CDR3 is TGTGCCAGCAGTCCGGGACTAGCGGGAGGATACAATGAGCAGTTCTTC.

The chain recombines TRBV9 with TRBJ1-2; possible D gene TRBD1, 5 bases. Germline V CDR1 and CDR2: SGDLS, YYNGEE. CDR3 length: 15 residues. The V end was cut by 4 bases, the J end by 4 bases, with 17 bases between. The chain's CDR3 is CASSPEGDPGYGYTF. The CDR3 bases are TGTGCCAGCAGCCCCGAAGGGGACCCGGGCTATGGCTACACCTTC.

The rearrangement uses TRBV5-4 and TRBJ1-4, with D maybe TRBD1 (5 bases). Germline V gene data show CDR1 as SGHNT and CDR2 as YYREEE (reference sequence). Deletions cut 7 bases from V and 8 bases from J, with 15 bases between. This CDR3 spans 13 amino acids. As DNA, the CDR3 is TGTGCCAGCCGGCAGGGAGTGTCAGAAAAACTGTTTTTT. As protein: CASRQGVSEKLFF. Complete variable domain (other parts from reference TRBV5-4 and TRBJ1-4): ETGVTQSPTHLIKTRGQQVTLRCSSQSGHNTVSWYQQALGQGPQFIFQYYREEENGRGNFPPRFSGLQFPNYSSELNVNALELDDSALYLCASRQGVSEKLFFGSGTQLSVL.

The J gene is TRBJ1-5, the V gene TRBV29-1, with TRBD1 matching over 7 bases. V dropped 4 bases and J dropped 0; count of bases not matched to a gene: 6. Germline V gives CDR1 SQVTM, CDR2 ANQGSEA. There are 15 residues in the CDR3. The CDR3 spells CSVGAGTDSNQPQHF. In DNA, the CDR3 is TGCAGCGTTGGGGCCGGGACAGATAGCAATCAGCCCCAGCATTTT.

The J gene is TRBJ2-7, the V gene TRBV4-2; 7 nucleotides align to TRBD1. V lost 0 bases to trimming and J lost 2 bases; unmatched junction nucleotides: 4. CDR1 LGHNA and CDR2 YNFKEQ come from the germline V gene. The CDR3 runs to 15 residues. The chain's CDR3 is CASSQDKGAPYEQYF. Here the CDR3 DNA reads TGTGCCAGCAGCCAAGATAAGGGGGCCCCCTACGAGCAGTACTTC.

The chain employs TRBV30 and TRBJ1-3; D not certain. CDR1 and CDR2 (germline): GTSNPN, SVGIG (reference sequence). The CDR3 covers 16 residues. The V end lost 0 bases, the J end lost 2 bases, and 14 bases lay between the germline ends. CDR3 residues: CAWSVLAPPAGNTIYF. CDR3 bases: TGTGCCTGGAGTGTACTCGCGCCTCCTGCTGGAAACACCATATATTTT.

This clone was picked up one time. The genes are TRBV9 and TRBJ2-3, with D unclear. This CDR3 spans 13 amino acids. Trimming took 4 bases from V and 4 from J, leaving 10 bases between them. Germline CDR1 SGDLS, CDR2 YYNGEE. CDR3 in amino acids: CASSPTGSDTQYF. The CDR3 nucleotides read TGTGCCAGCAGCCCTACCGGATCAGATACGCAGTATTTT. The complete variable domain, with remaining parts taken from reference TRBV9 and TRBJ2-3, reads DSGVTQTPKHLITATGQRVTLRCSPRSGDLSVYWYQQSLDQGLQFLIQYYNGEERAKGNILERFSAQQFPDLHSELNLSSLELGDSALYFCASSPTGSDTQYFGPGTRLTVL.

V gene TRBV11-2 combines with J gene TRBJ2-7, with TRBD2 matching over 8 bases. The CDR3 loop spans 17 amino acids. Per germline, CDR1 SGHAT and CDR2 FQNNGV. J lost 0 bases, V lost 1 base, and 8 bases had no gene match. The CDR3 DNA follows: TGTGCCAGCAGCTTAGCACCTACTAGCGGCAACTCCTACGAGCAGTACTTC. Protein sequence: CASSLAPTSGNSYEQYF.

As to this clone: Other DNA sequences from this sample encode an identical CDR3 as well. The CDR3 DNA sequence: TGTGCCAGCAGCGCCCGACTAGCGGGGAGCACAGATACGCAGTATTTT. Residues: CASSARLAGSTDTQYF. The rearrangement joins TRBV9 to TRBJ2-3; 11 nucleotides align to TRBD2. The CDR3 runs 16 residues. CDR1 and CDR2 from the germline V gene are SGDLS and YYNGEE. The ends lost 3 bases at V and 0 bases at J; junction bases unmatched: 3. The full variable domain, completed using reference TRBV9 and TRBJ2-3, is DSGVTQTPKHLITATGQRVTLRCSPRSGDLSVYWYQQSLDQGLQFLIQYYNGEERAKGNILERFSAQQFPDLHSELNLSSLELGDSALYFCASSARLAGSTDTQYFGPGTRLTVL.

DNA of the CDR3: TGTGCCAGCAGCCCCGGGACTCACAATGAGCAGTTCTTC. Amino acid sequence: CASSPGTHNEQFF. The chain is built from TRBV6-5 and TRBJ2-1; a weak D match, TRBD2 (6 bases). CDR1 and CDR2 (germline): MNHEY, SVGAGI. V was trimmed by 6 bases and J by 5 bases, leaving 11 bases between them. The CDR3 spans 13 residues.

J is TRBJ1-4 and V is TRBV19; 7 bases are shared with TRBD1. The length of the CDR3 is 15 residues. Germline V lookup: CDR1 LNHDA, CDR2 SQIVND (reference sequence). V trimming: 6 bases; J trimming: 0 bases; junction bases outside the gene matches: 4. The CDR3 DNA follows: TGTGCCAGTAGGGGACAGAGTGCAACTAATGAAAAACTGTTTTTT. Its translation: CASRGQSATNEKLFF.